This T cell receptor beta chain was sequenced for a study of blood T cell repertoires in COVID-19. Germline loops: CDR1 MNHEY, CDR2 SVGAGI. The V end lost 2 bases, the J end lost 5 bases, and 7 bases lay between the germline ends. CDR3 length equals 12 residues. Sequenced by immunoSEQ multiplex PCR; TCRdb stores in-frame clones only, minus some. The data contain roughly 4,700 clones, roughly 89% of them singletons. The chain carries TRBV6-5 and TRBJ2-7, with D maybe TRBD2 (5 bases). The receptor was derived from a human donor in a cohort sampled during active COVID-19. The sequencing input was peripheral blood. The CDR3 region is CASSYIGDEQYF. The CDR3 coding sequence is TGTGCCAGCAGTTACATCGGGGACGAGCAGTACTTC.